The 14 T cell receptor beta chains below come from one sample, sequenced in a study of blood T cells in healthy people across ages (dated by TCRdb to the mid-2010s). Library preparation employed 5' RACE. Instrument used: Illumina HiSeq 2500. A second PCR of about 6 to 12 cycles was run with a J-beta primer mix and a sample-barcoded 5' primer. The public reads were reanalyzed by TCRdb: fastp trimming at Q25, MiXCR alignment, in-frame beta chains only. For every CDR3 protein sequence, its rows merge into one entry that carries the most common genes and DNA. The sample yields about 290,000 distinct CDR3 sequences; around 29% were counted once. The top ten constitute 25% to 35% of the sample. Sequencing was performed on blood. The receptors stem from a woman in her 70s in good health.

The V call is TRBV2, the J call TRBJ2-5; no definite D call. Germline loops: CDR1 SNHLY, CDR2 FYNNEI. The CDR3 sequence is 14 residues long. The V end was cut by 7 bases, the J end by 1 base, with 13 bases between. For the CDR3, the DNA is TGTGCCAGCATAAGCAGTGAAGCCCAAGAGACCCAGTACTTC. This translates into CASISSEAQETQYF.

The chain is built from TRBV20-1 and TRBJ2-5; 9 positions match TRBD1. The CDR3 is made up of 14 amino acids. J gave up 5 bases and V 3 bases, and 7 bases lay outside the gene matches. Per the germline V gene, CDR1 is DFQATT and CDR2 is SNEGSKA (reference sequence). CDR3 in amino acids: CSARKTGGRETQYF. CDR3 nucleotide sequence: TGCAGTGCTAGGAAGACAGGGGGGCGGGAGACCCAGTACTTC.

This chain uses TRBV15 with TRBJ1-4; no clear D. The CDR3 is 14 residues long. Germline V lookup: CDR1 LNHNV, CDR2 YYDKDF (reference sequence). V lost 1 base to trimming and J lost 7 bases, with 10 bases between them. The CDR3 DNA is TGTGCCACCAGCAGAGTTGCAGGAGTTGAAAAACTGTTTTTT. Amino acid sequence: CATSRVAGVEKLFF.

In regard to this clonotype: One end of the junction does not line up with germline, which may come from a read error. The chain joins TRBV10-3 to TRBJ1-1; no firm D call. The CDR3 covers 15 residues. Germline values: CDR1 ENHRY, CDR2 SYGVKD. CDR3 nucleotide sequence: TGTGCCATCGGTGAGAGGGCAGCCCAAACCTCTGAAGCTTTCTTT. Protein: CAIGERAAQTSEAFF.

With regard to this clonotype: A much larger clone differs from this one at a single base, so this may be a read error. The gene calls are TRBV11-2 and TRBJ2-3, with D perhaps TRBD1 (5 bases). Germline V gives CDR1 SGHAT, CDR2 FQNNGV. V was shortened by 11 bases and J by 4 bases, with 16 bases between the two germline ends. The CDR3 has 13 residues. CDR3 in amino acids: CAGRQGLADTQYF. The CDR3, as DNA: TGTGCCGGCCGGCAGGGTTTGGCAGATACGCAGTATTTT.

The rearrangement joins TRBV5-1 to TRBJ2-5, with a weak D call TRBD2 (6 bases). The end of the DNA aligns better with TRBJ2-7, so the J call may be wrong. The CDR3 loop spans 15 amino acids. Germline CDR1 and CDR2: SGHRS and YFSETQ. As DNA, the CDR3 is TGCGCCAGCAGCTCGGGCGGAGGGAACTCGGACGAGCAGTACTTC. Amino acid sequence: CASSSGGGNSDEQYF.

The chain is built from TRBV29-1 and TRBJ1-1, with 7 bases matching TRBD1. CDR3 length: 15 amino acids. The J segment lost 4 bases and the V segment lost 6 bases, leaving 14 bases of the junction unmatched. Germline V gene sequence: CDR1 SQVTM, CDR2 ANQGSEA. The CDR3 here is CSVADYIQGGTEAFF. In DNA, the CDR3 is TGCAGCGTAGCAGATTATATTCAGGGGGGCACTGAAGCTTTCTTT.

This clonotype was observed a handful of times. The chain carries TRBV3-1 and TRBJ1-1, with D maybe TRBD1 (5 bases). Germline assignment: CDR1 LGHDT and CDR2 YNNKEL (reference sequence). The CDR3 contains 16 residues. The V gene lost 3 bases and the J gene lost 3 bases, with 17 bases spanning the gap. CDR3 DNA: TGTGCCAGCAGCCAGCCTACCGGGCGAGGGGACACTGAAGCTTTCTTT. Protein product: CASSQPTGRGDTEAFF.

This clonotype was detected a few times. The CDR3 bases are TGTGCCATCGGGGGCGGGCTCACAGATACGCAGTATTTT. It specifies CAIGGGLTDTQYF. This chain joins TRBV10-3 and TRBJ2-3; possible D gene TRBD1, 6 bases. The germline CDR1 and CDR2 sequences are ENHRY and SYGVKD. V was trimmed by 8 bases and J by 2 bases, leaving 11 bases between them. There are 13 residues in the CDR3.

This chain uses TRBV3-1 with TRBJ2-7; D remains unclear. Germline V lookup: CDR1 LGHDT, CDR2 YNNKEL (reference sequence). The CDR3 spans 13 residues. Trimming pared 6 bases from V and 2 bases from J, leaving 11 bases between. The CDR3 sequence: CASSLSNTYEQYF. The DNA for the CDR3 is TGTGCCAGCAGTCTTAGTAACACCTACGAGCAGTACTTC.

In this sample, this clonotype turned up a few times. The V and J genes are TRBV28 and TRBJ2-4, with 7 positions matching TRBD2. V trimming: 6 bases; J trimming: 4 bases; junction bases outside the gene matches: 12. Germline lookup yields CDR1 MDHEN and CDR2 SYDVKM. The CDR3 totals 16 residues. The CDR3 protein is CASSKEAGRVKNIQYF. CDR3 DNA sequence: TGTGCCAGCAGCAAAGAAGCGGGACGGGTTAAAAACATTCAGTACTTC.

This clonotype came up a few times. The chain carries TRBV20-1 and TRBJ2-7; perhaps TRBD1 as D (5 bases). This CDR3 has 15 residues. The ends were cut back, 0 bases at V and 4 bases at J, with 16 bases in the middle. In germline, CDR1 is DFQATT, CDR2 SNEGSKA (reference sequence). The CDR3 loop reads CSARDPRVIGYEQYF. CDR3 in DNA: TGCAGTGCTAGAGATCCCAGGGTCATTGGTTACGAGCAGTACTTC.

The rearrangement uses TRBV28 and TRBJ2-5, with 10 bases lining up with TRBD1. CDR1 is MDHEN and CDR2 is SYDVKM in the germline V gene. Trimming cost V 6 bases and J 2 bases; bases outside gene matches: 6. The CDR3 spans 15 residues. CDR3 in amino acids: CASRSDRGPQETQYF. The CDR3 DNA reads TGTGCCAGCAGGTCTGACAGGGGGCCGCAAGAGACCCAGTACTTC.

As concerns this clonotype: A read error is possible here, since a much larger clone lies one base away. The V gene is TRBV6-5, the J gene TRBJ1-4; TRBD1 aligns across 7 bases. Per germline, CDR1 MNHEY and CDR2 SVGAGI. J lost 8 bases, V lost 7 bases, and 7 bases had no gene match. CDR3 size: 13 residues. The CDR3 here is CASTTGTAEKLFF. The CDR3 coding sequence is TGTGCCAGCACGACAGGGACTGCAGAAAAACTGTTTTTT.